These 6 T cell receptor beta chains were sequenced from one sample in a study of blood T cell repertoires in COVID-19. The table came from immunoSEQ multiplex PCR; TCRdb's copy has only in-frame clones and leaves some out. The sample lists some 300,000 clones, over 85% occurring once. The sample consisted of PBMCs or T cells enriched from blood (not recorded which). The receptors stem from a woman aged 50 to 65 who had been exposed to COVID-19.

This chain joins TRBV3-1 (or the pseudogene TRBV3-2) and TRBJ2-1; 13 nucleotides match TRBD2. Per the germline V gene, CDR1 is LGHDT and CDR2 is YNNKEL (reference sequence). The CDR3 consists of 16 residues. V lost 5 bases and J lost 8; bases outside the gene matches: 9. The CDR3 sequence is CASSFRLAGGRDEQFF. CDR3 sequence (DNA): TGTGCCAGCAGCTTTCGACTAGCGGGGGGCCGGGATGAGCAGTTCTTC.

This clone was recorded only once. The chain employs TRBV25-1 and TRBJ2-7; a possible D gene is TRBD1 (6 bases). Germline CDR1 and CDR2: MGHDK and SYGVNS. V lost 3 bases and J 0 bases, leaving 15 bases between the germline ends. The CDR3 runs 16 residues. The CDR3 here is CASSEPLTGSSYEQYF. DNA of the CDR3: TGTGCCAGCAGTGAGCCACTGACAGGTTCCTCCTACGAGCAGTACTTC.

The rearrangement links TRBV6-5 to TRBJ2-2; 10 bases match TRBD1. The germline CDR1 and CDR2 sequences are MNHEY and SVGAGI. This CDR3 spans 14 amino acids. Trimming took 6 bases from V and 6 from J; bases not matched to a gene: 4. The CDR3 nucleotides read TGTGCCAGCAGGGACAGGGGGGGGGCCGGGGAGCTGTTTTTT. Protein product: CASRDRGGAGELFF.

The CDR3 DNA is TGTGCCAGCAGAGTATCGGGGGGCCTTACTTACAATGAGCAGTTCTTC. Amino acid sequence: CASRVSGGLTYNEQFF. The chain is built from TRBV28 and TRBJ2-1; D is possibly TRBD2 (7 bases). The germline CDR1 and CDR2 sequences are MDHEN and SYDVKM. V lost 6 bases and J lost 4, with 19 bases in between. The CDR3 has 16 amino acids.

This clone has only a few counts. The chain carries TRBV19 and TRBJ1-2, with D perhaps TRBD1 (5 bases). Germline CDR1 LNHDA, CDR2 SQIVND (reference sequence). V shed 3 bases and J shed 5 bases, with 22 bases lying between them. The CDR3 length is 17 residues. The CDR3 reads CASSIGLESYRGYGYTF. Written as DNA, the CDR3 is TGTGCCAGTAGTATTGGTTTGGAATCCTACCGGGGGTATGGCTACACCTTC.

This chain uses TRBV5-8 with TRBJ1-2; unclear D gene. CDR3 size: 15 residues. The germline V and J ends were trimmed by 0 bases and 4 bases, with 13 bases remaining between them. Germline V gene lookup returns CDR1 SGHTS and CDR2 YDEGEE. This chain's CDR3 is CASSLVRSGSYGYTF. The CDR3 nucleotides are TGTGCCAGCAGCTTGGTTCGCTCGGGTAGCTATGGCTACACCTTC.